Each of the 14 T cell receptor beta chains below was sequenced from the same sample in a study of breast tumors, draining lymph nodes, adjacent tissues. One entry per CDR3 protein results from TCRdb running MiXCR on the multiplex PCR reads. Among approximately 63,000 distinct CDR3 sequences listed, 45% to 60% were seen once. Sequencing was performed on breast tumor tissue. These receptors were taken from a female donor with breast cancer. Some clones in this sample may be carry-over from other donors' samples.

As to this clonotype: The conserved closing phenylalanine or tryptophan is absent in this CDR3, likely reflecting a read error. Because the CDR3's place on the DNA is in doubt, the DNA is left out and the CDR3 is given as listed by TCRdb. V usage is TRBV11-2 and J usage is TRBJ2-1; TRBD1 is the table's D call, not checked against the DNA. Both ends counted, the CDR3 spans 17 residues. CDR1 and CDR2 from the germline V gene are SGHAT and FQNNGV. CDR3 sequence: CASSPRGDRGSTMSSSS.

This sequence joins TRBV20-1 and TRBJ2-2; TRBD2 aligns across 9 bases. Trimming cost V 1 base and J 5 bases; bases outside gene matches: 2. This CDR3 is built from 14 residues. From germline, CDR1 is DFQATT and CDR2 SNEGSKA (reference sequence). CDR3 DNA sequence: TGCAGTGCTAGAGTAGCGGGAGTAACCGGGGAGCTGTTTTTT. Protein sequence: CSARVAGVTGELFF.

V gene TRBV4-3 combines with J gene TRBJ2-3, with D perhaps TRBD2 (5 bases). V gave up 5 bases and J gave up 2 bases, with 14 bases separating them. This CDR3 region has 15 residues. Germline assignment: CDR1 LGHNA and CDR2 YSLEER. The CDR3 sequence: CASSNSLDYTDTQYF. The CDR3, as DNA: TGCGCCAGCAGCAACTCACTAGATTACACAGATACGCAGTATTTT.

The chain employs TRBV6-5 and TRBJ2-1; D is perhaps TRBD2 (6 bases). Looked up from germline, CDR1 is MNHEY and CDR2 is SVGAGI. CDR3 length equals 15 residues. V was clipped by 2 bases and J by 10 bases, with 18 bases between them. The CDR3, as DNA: TGTGCCAGCAGTTACGGGACTTCTTACACCGGGGAGCAGTTCTTC. Translation gives CASSYGTSYTGEQFF.

Concerning this clonotype: At one boundary the junction diverges from the germline segment, which might be a read error. The chain employs TRBV3-1 and TRBJ1-3; D not certain. The CDR3 loop spans 12 amino acids. Germline lookup yields CDR1 LGHDT and CDR2 YNNKEL (reference sequence). The CDR3 reads CAGSYQPNTIYF. DNA of the CDR3: TGCGCCGGCAGCTACCAACCGAACACCATATATTTT.

On this clonotype: A read error is possible here, since a much larger clone lies one base away. The chain links TRBV6-6 to TRBJ2-2; D gene uncertain. CDR3 length: 11 amino acids. The germline V gene has CDR1 MNHNY and CDR2 SVGAGI (reference sequence). Trimming stripped 2 bases from V and 6 bases from J, with 1 base between. The CDR3: CASSYAGELFF. CDR3 DNA: TGTGCCAGCAGTTACGCCGGGGAGCTGTTTTTT.

This clonotype was picked up many times. This chain connects TRBV19 to TRBJ1-4; tentatively, D is TRBD1 (6 bases). Trimming removed 5 bases at V and 3 bases at J, with 13 bases between. The CDR3 has 15 residues. From germline, CDR1 is LNHDA and CDR2 SQIVND (reference sequence). The CDR3 sequence: CASSPNRDANEKLFF. CDR3 sequence (DNA): TGTGCCAGTAGTCCCAACAGGGACGCTAATGAAAAACTGTTTTTT.

This clonotype occurred once. A much bigger clone sits one base away, suggesting this may be a read error. The V and J genes are TRBV5-6 and TRBJ2-7; TRBD2 might be the D (5 bases). The CDR3 consists of 13 residues. Germline assignment: CDR1 SGHDT and CDR2 YYEEEE. CDR3 region: CASSPGGAGERYF. The CDR3 DNA reads as TGTGCCAGCAGCCCCGGAGGTGCGGGCGAGCGGTACTTC.

This clonotype has ten or more counts. The gene calls are TRBV5-1 and TRBJ2-7; 7 bases line up with TRBD1. V shed 5 bases, J shed 0 bases, and the junction held 5 bases outside the gene matches. The germline gives CDR1 SGHRS, CDR2 YFSETQ. This CDR3 region has 14 residues. CDR3 residues: CASRRGGDSYEQYF. The CDR3 DNA follows: TGCGCCAGCAGGCGAGGGGGCGACTCCTACGAGCAGTACTTC.

The chain links TRBV7-2 to TRBJ2-1; 8 nucleotides agree with TRBD2. In germline, CDR1 is SGHTA, CDR2 FQGNSA. V gave up 2 bases and J gave up 7 bases; unmatched junction bases: 7. CDR3 length equals 15 residues. The CDR3 sequence: CASSLPQGGGNEQFF. CDR3 bases: TGTGCCAGCAGCTTACCCCAAGGCGGGGGGAATGAGCAGTTCTTC.

This clonotype was counted between two and nine times. This chain uses TRBV12-3 or TRBV12-4 with TRBJ1-2, with D uncertain. Trimming left V 1 base short and J 8 bases short, with 11 bases between. The CDR3 runs 13 residues. This chain's CDR3 is CASSLGQSGGYTF. For the CDR3, the DNA is TGTGCCAGCAGTTTAGGGCAGTCCGGAGGCTACACCTTC.

The V gene is TRBV15, the J gene TRBJ1-4, with D unresolved. The germline gives CDR1 LNHNV, CDR2 YYDKDF (reference sequence). The CDR3 contains 14 residues. Trimming took 0 bases from V and 5 from J, leaving 7 bases between them. The CDR3 protein is CATSRDRGNEKLFF. The CDR3 DNA reads TGTGCCACCAGCAGAGACCGAGGGAATGAAAAACTGTTTTTT.

The chain has TRBV12-3 or TRBV12-4 and TRBJ2-2; tentatively, D is TRBD2 (5 bases). The CDR3 runs to 15 residues. V shed 3 bases and J shed 7 bases, with 15 bases lying between them. CDR3 sequence reads: CASSFSGAGGGELFF. CDR3 in DNA: TGTGCCAGCAGTTTCTCCGGTGCGGGCGGCGGGGAGCTGTTTTTT.

The sample holds one count of this clonotype. The rearrangement uses TRBV5-1 and TRBJ2-3; 10 positions agree with TRBD1. Germline loops: CDR1 SGHRS, CDR2 YFSETQ. V shed 4 bases and J 5 bases; nucleotides not matched to a gene: 10. This CDR3 is built from 16 residues. The CDR3 region is CASSQSPTGGLDTQYF. The CDR3 DNA is TGCGCCAGCAGCCAGAGCCCGACAGGGGGCTTAGATACGCAGTATTTT.